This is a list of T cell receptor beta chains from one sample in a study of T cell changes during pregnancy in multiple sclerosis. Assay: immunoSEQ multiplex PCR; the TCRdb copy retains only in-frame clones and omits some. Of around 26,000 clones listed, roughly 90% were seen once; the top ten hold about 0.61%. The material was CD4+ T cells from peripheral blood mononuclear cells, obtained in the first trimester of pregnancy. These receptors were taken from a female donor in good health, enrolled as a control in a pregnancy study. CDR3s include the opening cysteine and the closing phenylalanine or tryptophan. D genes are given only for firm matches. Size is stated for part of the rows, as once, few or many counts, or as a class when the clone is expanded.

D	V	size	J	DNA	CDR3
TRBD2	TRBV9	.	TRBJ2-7	TGTGCCAGCAGCCAAAGCGGGGGGACAATCTACGAGCAGTACTTC	CASSQSGGTIYEQYF
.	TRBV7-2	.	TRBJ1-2	TGTGCCAGCAGCGATCCTGGGAGGGATCGGTCGGTTGGCTACACCTTC	CASSDPGRDRSVGYTF
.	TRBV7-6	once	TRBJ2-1	TGTGCCAGCAGCTTAGCGCACGGGCGGGGGCTCTCCTACAATGAGCAGTTCTTC	CASSLAHGRGLSYNEQFF
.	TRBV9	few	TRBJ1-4	TGTGCCAGTCCCCCTTGTGAAAAACTGTTTTTT	CASPPCEKLFF
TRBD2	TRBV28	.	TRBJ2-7	TGTGCCAGCAGTGTTAGCGGGGTCTACGAGCAGTACTTC	CASSVSGVYEQYF
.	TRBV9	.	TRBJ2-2	TGTGCCAGCAGCCCCTTAGACAGGAACACCGGGGAGCTGTTTTTT	CASSPLDRNTGELFF
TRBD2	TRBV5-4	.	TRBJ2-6	TGTGCCAGCAGCTTGGGGACTAGCGGGGGCGGCTCTGGGGCCAACGTCCTGACTTTC	CASSLGTSGGGSGANVLTF
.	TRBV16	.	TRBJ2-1	TGTGCCAGCAGCCAATTTAGGAGGGAGGAGTTCTTC	CASSQFRREEFF
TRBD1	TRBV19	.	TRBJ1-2	TGTGCCAGTATCGGGCGACAGGGGGCAACTAACTATGGCTACACCTTC	CASIGRQGATNYGYTF
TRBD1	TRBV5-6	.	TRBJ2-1	TGTGCCAGCAGCCGACAGGGGTCCTACAATGAGCAGTTCTTC	CASSRQGSYNEQFF
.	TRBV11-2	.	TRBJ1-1	TGTGCCAGCAGCTCCAGGCCGAACACTGAAGCTTTCTTT	CASSSRPNTEAFF
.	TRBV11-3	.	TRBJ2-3	TGTGCCAGCAGCTTAGGAGGGCTAGTCCCGGATACGCAGTATTTT	CASSLGGLVPDTQYF
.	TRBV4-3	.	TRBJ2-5	TGCGCCAGCAGCCAAGCTGACAGACAAGAGACCCAGTACTTC	CASSQADRQETQYF
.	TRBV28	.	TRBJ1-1	TGTGCCAGCGGGACATCGGGATATTGGGCTGTCGAGGCCACTGAAGCTTTCTTT	CASGTSGYWAVEATEAFF
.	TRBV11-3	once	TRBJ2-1	TGTGCCAGCAGCTTAGACTCCAATGAGCAGTTCTTC	CASSLDSNEQFF
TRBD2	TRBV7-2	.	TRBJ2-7	TGTGCCAGCAGCTTATCTAGCGGTGCTCCCCACGAGCAGTACTTC	CASSLSSGAPHEQYF
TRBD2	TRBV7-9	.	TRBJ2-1	TGTGCCAGCAGCTTTAGGCTAGCGGAAAGTAATGAGCAGTTCTTC	CASSFRLAESNEQFF
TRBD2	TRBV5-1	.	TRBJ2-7	TGCGCCAGCAGCCCCTCGGAGGTTAGCGGGGGGCACTACGAGCAGTACTTC	CASSPSEVSGGHYEQYF
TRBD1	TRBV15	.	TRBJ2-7	TGTGCCACCAGCAGAGGGGACAGGGGTTTGAGTGAGCAGTACTTC	CATSRGDRGLSEQYF
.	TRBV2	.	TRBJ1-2	TGTGCCAGCAGTTCTGACTGGGGGGACTATGGCTACACCTTC	CASSSDWGDYGYTF
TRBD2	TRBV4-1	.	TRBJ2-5	TGCGCCAGCAGCCCAAACCTAGCGGTCCAAGAGACCCAGTACTTC	CASSPNLAVQETQYF
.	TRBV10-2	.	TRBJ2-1	TGCGCCAGCAGTGAGTCGGGGCGGGCGGGATCGTTCTTC	CASSESGRAGSFF
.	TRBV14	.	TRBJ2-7	TGTGCCAGCAGCCCCTTCCCCTGGAGGCTAGCGATCTACGAGCAGTACTTC	CASSPFPWRLAIYEQYF
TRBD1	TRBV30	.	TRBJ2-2	TGTGCCTGGAACCTGGGACAGGTGAACACCGGGGAGCTGTTTTTT	CAWNLGQVNTGELFF
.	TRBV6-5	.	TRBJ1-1	TGTGCCAGCAGTTACTCCGGCCTGGGACAGAACACTGAAGCTTTCTTT	CASSYSGLGQNTEAFF
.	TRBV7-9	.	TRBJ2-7	TGTGCCAGCAGCTTAGACCGTGGCACCTACGAGCAGTACTTC	CASSLDRGTYEQYF
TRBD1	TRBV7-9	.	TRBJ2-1	TGTGCCAGCAGCTACGGGTCCGGGACAGGGGGATTCAATGAGCAGTTCTTC	CASSYGSGTGGFNEQFF
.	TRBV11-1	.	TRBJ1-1	TGTGCCAGCAGCTTAGACAGTAACACTGAAGCTTTCTTT	CASSLDSNTEAFF
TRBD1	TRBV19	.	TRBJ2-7	TGTGCCAGTAGTGGGGTGACAGGGGCCGAGCAGTACTTC	CASSGVTGAEQYF
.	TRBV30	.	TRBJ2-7	TGTGCCTGGAAAGGGAGCGGGCCGGCCTACGAGCAGTACTTC	CAWKGSGPAYEQYF
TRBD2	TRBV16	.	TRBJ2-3	TGTGCCAGCAGCTCGCAACTAGCGGCCACAGATACGCAGTATTTT	CASSSQLAATDTQYF
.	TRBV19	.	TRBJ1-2	TGTGCCAGTAGTATCTCAGTTTATGGCTACACCTTC	CASSISVYGYTF
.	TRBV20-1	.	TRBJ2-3	TGCAGTCTAGCGTCAGATACGCAGTATTTT	CSLASDTQYF
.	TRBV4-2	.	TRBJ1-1	TGTGCCAGCAGCCAAGATCAAGGGGCTGAAGCTTTCTTT	CASSQDQGAEAFF
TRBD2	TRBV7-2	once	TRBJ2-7	TGTGCCAGCAGCCTACGGAGCGGGAGGAGAAGCGAGCAGTACTTC	CASSLRSGRRSEQYF
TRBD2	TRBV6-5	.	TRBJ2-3	TGTGCCAGCAGTCCCCTAACTAGCGGGGGATCGACGCAGTATTTT	CASSPLTSGGSTQYF